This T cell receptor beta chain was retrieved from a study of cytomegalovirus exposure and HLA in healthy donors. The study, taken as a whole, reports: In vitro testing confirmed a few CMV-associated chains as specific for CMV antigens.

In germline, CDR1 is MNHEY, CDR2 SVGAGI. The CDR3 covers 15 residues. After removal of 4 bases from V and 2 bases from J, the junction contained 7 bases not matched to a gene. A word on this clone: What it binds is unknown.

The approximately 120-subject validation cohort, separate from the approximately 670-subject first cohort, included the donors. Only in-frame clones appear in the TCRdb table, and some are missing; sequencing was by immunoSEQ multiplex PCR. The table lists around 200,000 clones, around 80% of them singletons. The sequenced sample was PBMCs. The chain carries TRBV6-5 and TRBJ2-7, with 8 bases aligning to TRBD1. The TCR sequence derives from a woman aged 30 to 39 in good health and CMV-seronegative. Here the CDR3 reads CASSSLGQGPYEQYF. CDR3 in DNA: TGTGCCAGCAGTTCCCTCGGACAGGGCCCCTACGAGCAGTACTTC.